Given below is one T cell receptor (beta chain) in context. What this receptor recognizes is not known. No base-level quality is on record; no much larger clone is a single base apart. The sample originates from a study of shared clonotypes between healthy human individuals (dated by TCRdb to the early 2020s). Study-wide context: Three men and a couple of women, aged 18 to 49 years, made up the cohort. For each donor, CD4 naive and CD4 memory were each run on three plates, CD8 naive on two plates, and CD8 memory on one plate. To estimate repertoire size and how much clonotype sharing occurs between individuals, the study deeply sequenced the blood TCR repertoires of several healthy adults. To increase sequencing depth and limit assay-specific biases, different laboratories used diverse techniques to prepare libraries and sequence TCR repertoires. Per donor, leukapheresis produced somewhere between about 0.9 and 9.5 billion PBMCs.

Paper-wide results and their limitations: Even with the large sequencing depth, rarefaction of the sorted-subset datasets indicated that sequencing was incomplete. The small number of donors limited the genetic and exposure-history diversity represented. Only blood was sampled, and tissue TCR repertoires likely differ from those in blood. Pairwise subsampling led to the expectation that sequencing depth would affect the degree of clonotype sharing among donors. Clonotypes shared by all four sorted-subset donors showed higher generation probabilities than non-shared clonotypes. When several donors were compared, the shared fraction of clonotypes was about 5.4% for naive CD4, roughly 3.3% for naive CD8, 2.3% for memory CD4, and less than 0.45% for memory CD8. Estimated clonotype richness was generally larger for naive than for memory subsets.

Using the deep immunoSEQ assay, TCR CDR3 regions were amplified from genomic DNA by multiplex PCR. Genomic DNA extracted from each cell subset was distributed evenly over all wells of several immunoSEQ 96-well plates, and each plate served as one replicate. For sorted subsets, roughly 200 ng genomic DNA, equal to about 30,000 T cell genomes, was loaded into each replicate PCR. Purified libraries were measured with a Qubit 3.0 fluorometer, size-checked on a Bioanalyzer 2100, and measured again with the KAPA Library Quantification kit. Every immunoSEQ 96-well plate was sequenced on a separate single-read 150-cycle Illumina NextSeq 550 flow cell. The published analysis was carried out like this. Because the immunoSEQ output included only junctional sequences and no quality scores, the filtering could not be the same as the filtering used for full-length reads. To assign V/J genes and CDR3, sequences were annotated against IMGT germline references using PyIR, a Python wrapper for IgBLAST v1.9. Reads with weak V/J assignments (E-value above 1e-6), missing CDR3, stop codons, out-of-frame junctions, or ambiguous translated residues were removed. A V3J clonotype was defined by an identical inferred V gene, J gene, and CDR3 amino acid sequence. Percentage overlap between repertoires was computed as shared unique clonotypes divided by the size of the smaller repertoire. Richness of each repertoire was evaluated using RTK rarefaction, the Chao1 estimator, and Recon v2.1 estimates of unobserved clonotypes. Generation probabilities were computed with OLGA for all TCRbeta clonotypes obtained by the gDNA method from several donors. Sourced from immuneACCESS, this table was stored by TCRdb with only in-frame sequences that have V and J called. A share of the clones is absent; for the studies checked, an unresolved V gene accounts for under half, and the remainder has no known explanation. That table furnishes V, J and clone size, whereas the DNA furnished D and trimming. This sample lists 2 million to 2.5 million clones; nearly 97% were detected once. About 0.13% of the sample comes from the top ten.

Reading from cysteine to phenylalanine, the CDR3 counts 15 amino acids. CDR3 DNA is the only sequence kept; it has 45 bases, read in frame from the first base. A distance of 15 bases separates the germline ends of V and J, which lose 1 base and 4 bases respectively. Based on the germline V gene, the CDR1 and CDR2 sequences are SGHRS and YFSETQ. Donors were healthy HIV-negative adults with no recently reported acute infections or vaccinations. Only Caucasian adults living in Nashville, Tennessee, USA were represented among the donors. CD4+ T cells were enriched through magnetic negative selection, after which naive cells were positively selected on CD45RA and the remaining negative fraction served as the memory subset. Blood was obtained by leukapheresis, after which PBMCs were separated by Ficoll-Histopaque density gradient centrifugation and cryopreserved in liquid nitrogen vapor phase. Analytical flow cytometry was used to check the purity and quantity of each magnetically sorted T cell population. Genomic DNA was isolated from every sorted fraction and measured by UV absorbance on a Nanodrop 2000c.

Sequenced input: naive CD4+ T cells sorted from blood. Explained via the paper, the cell subset or site label denotes: CD45RA+ positively selected. The clonotype was recovered from a man aged 18 to 29 in good health. The V and J segments used are TRBV5-1 and TRBJ2-7, with a weak D call of TRBD1 (6 bases match). The DNA reads as follows: TGCGCCAGCAGCTTGCTAGCAGGGGCTATGTACGAGCAGTACTTC. It translates as CASSLLAGAMYEQYF.